This T cell receptor (beta chain) was found in a study of T cells in Graves' hyperthyroidism and ophthalmopathy. Regarding the study as a whole: Model predictions of ophthalmopathy came a median approximately seven months before onset. Using 13 V-J features, a model discriminated ophthalmopathy from stable hyperthyroidism.

In its sample, this clonotype was seen a few times. Its cognate antigen is unknown. CDR3 length equals 15 residues. Germline CDR1 reads SQVTM; CDR2 reads ANQGSEA. Trimming at V came to 4 bases and at J to 0 bases, leaving 6 bases not matched to a gene. What was amplified from RNA transcripts were TCR beta CDR3 regions. A set of HTBI primers served as the primers for a first-round RT-PCR of the TCR CDR3. TCRdb reprocessed the multiplex PCR reads via MiXCR and lists one record per CDR3 protein. Of about 600,000 distinct CDR3 sequences detected, 14% appear once; the ten largest clones hold roughly 6.9%. This rearrangement joins TRBV29-1 to TRBJ1-3; 7 bases match TRBD1. The source is a woman aged 18-29 years with Graves' ophthalmopathy. The sequencing sample was made of blood. DNA for the CDR3: TGCAGCGTTGTCAGGGGGTCAAGCTCTGGAAACACCATATATTTT. This encodes CSVVRGSSSGNTIYF.